What follows are 13 T cell receptor beta chains derived from one specimen sequenced in a study of T cell responses to AZD1222 COVID-19 vaccine. Generated by immunoSEQ multiplex PCR, the TCRdb table keeps only in-frame clones and is missing some. The table has about 150,000 clones, 90% to 95% seen once. The specimen comprised peripheral blood, sampled 28 days after the second AZD1222 dose. These receptors all stem from an adult who received the AZD1222 COVID-19 vaccine.

The CDR3 here is CASSFDGQKTDTQYF. The CDR3, as DNA: TGCGCCAGCAGCTTTGACGGCCAAAAGACAGATACGCAGTATTTT. The chain recombines TRBV5-1 with TRBJ2-3; no clear D gene. The CDR3 runs to 15 residues. Trimming left V 2 bases short and J 3 bases short, with 13 bases between. Germline CDR1 SGHRS, CDR2 YFSETQ. Looking up the rest from reference TRBV5-1 and TRBJ2-3 gives the full variable domain: KAGVTQTPRYLIKTRGQQVTLSCSPISGHRSVSWYQQTPGQGLQFLFEYFSETQRNKGNFPGRFSGRQFSNSRSEMNVSTLELGDSALYLCASSFDGQKTDTQYFGPGTRLTVL.

The chain has TRBV27 and TRBJ2-1; 14 nucleotides line up with TRBD2. V shed 3 bases and J 9 bases; nucleotides not matched to a gene: 4. The CDR3 has 15 amino acids. Germline V CDR1 and CDR2: MNHEY, SMNVEV (reference sequence). The CDR3 nucleotides read TGTGCCAGCAGTTTGGGACTAGCGGGAGTCGGTGAGCAGTTCTTC. This sequence encodes CASSLGLAGVGEQFF.

V usage is TRBV2 and J usage is TRBJ1-4; TRBD1 matches 8 bases. This CDR3 spans 13 amino acids. J lost 11 bases, V lost 7 bases, and 9 bases had no gene match. Germline V lookup: CDR1 SNHLY, CDR2 FYNNEI. CDR3 residues: CASNPTGAEKLFF. CDR3 DNA: TGTGCCAGCAACCCGACAGGGGCGGAGAAACTGTTTTTT.

This clone was seen a handful of times. The CDR3 nucleotides are TGTGCCAGCAGAAAGGACACCCGGGGTTTCACTGAAGCTTTCTTT. Protein sequence: CASRKDTRGFTEAFF. The chain combines TRBV6-5 with TRBJ1-1; D might be TRBD1 (5 bases). Trimming took off 6 bases at V and 4 bases at J, with 18 bases between the two ends. This CDR3 has 15 residues. Germline CDR1 reads MNHEY; CDR2 reads SVGAGI.

The rearrangement links TRBV4-2 to TRBJ1-2; 7 nucleotides match TRBD1. Trimming removed 0 bases from V and 7 bases from J; junction bases left unmatched: 2. Per germline, CDR1 LGHNA and CDR2 YNFKEQ. The CDR3 length is 13 residues. CDR3 sequence: CASSQERTGGYTF. In DNA, the CDR3 is TGTGCCAGCAGCCAAGAAAGGACAGGTGGCTACACCTTC.

CDR3 region: CAWSGLAGGAEQFF. The CDR3 DNA is TGTGCCTGGAGTGGACTAGCGGGAGGTGCTGAGCAGTTCTTC. The genes are TRBV30 and TRBJ2-1, with 13 bases that match TRBD2. The CDR3 sequence is 14 residues long. The J segment lost 9 bases and the V segment lost 1 base, leaving 3 bases of the junction unmatched. Germline V CDR1 and CDR2: GTSNPN, SVGIG (reference sequence).

CDR3 coding DNA: TGTGCCAGCAGCCCGACCGGGACAGGAGGGAATCAGCCCCAGCATTTT. Its translation: CASSPTGTGGNQPQHF. J is TRBJ1-5 and V is TRBV7-8; 8 bases align to TRBD1. Germline trimming cut 5 bases from V and 4 bases from J; bases unmatched to any gene: 10. This CDR3 is 16 amino acids long. Germline CDR1 is SGHVS and CDR2 is FQNEAQ.

The chain recombines TRBV27 with TRBJ1-1; perhaps TRBD1 as D (5 bases). The CDR3 covers 10 residues. The V and J ends lost 8 bases and 4 bases respectively, with 5 bases between them. CDR1 and CDR2 (germline): MNHEY, SMNVEV (reference sequence). CDR3 region: CASGTTEAFF. The CDR3 DNA follows: TGTGCCAGCGGGACCACTGAAGCTTTCTTT.

The V and J genes are TRBV7-9 and TRBJ2-7; 14 bases line up with TRBD2. Germline CDR1 is SEHNR and CDR2 is FQNEAQ (reference sequence). V shed 5 bases and J 3 bases; nucleotides not matched to a gene: 3. The CDR3 length is 15 residues. CDR3 sequence (DNA): TGTGCCAGCAGCCACGGGACTAGCGGGGGCTACGAGCAGTACTTC. Translating gives CASSHGTSGGYEQYF.

This chain links TRBV5-1 with TRBJ2-3; D unresolved. Germline V CDR1 and CDR2: SGHRS, YFSETQ. V was pared by 0 bases and J by 0 bases, with 5 bases between. This CDR3 is 14 amino acids long. The CDR3 sequence is CASSLESSTDTQYF. The CDR3 DNA follows: TGCGCCAGCAGCTTGGAGTCGAGCACAGATACGCAGTATTTT.

The chain links TRBV19 to TRBJ1-2; tentatively, D is TRBD1 (5 bases). From germline, CDR1 is LNHDA and CDR2 SQIVND (reference sequence). V was clipped by 0 bases and J by 2 bases, with 19 bases between them. The CDR3 has 18 residues. CDR3 in DNA: TGTGCCAGTAGTATAGAAGGAGGCAGGGCCACACCGAACTATGGCTACACCTTC. This encodes CASSIEGGRATPNYGYTF.

J is TRBJ2-5 and V is TRBV10-3; 7 bases align to TRBD2. CDR3 length: 13 amino acids. Looked up from germline, CDR1 is ENHRY and CDR2 is SYGVKD. The trim removed 10 bases at V and 1 base at J, leaving 6 bases unmatched. CDR3 DNA: TGTGCCACGACCCGGGGGGTCCAAGAGACCCAGTACTTC. It is translated as CATTRGVQETQYF.

V gene TRBV15 combines with J gene TRBJ1-2; a possible D gene is TRBD1 (6 bases). Deletions cut 2 bases from V and 3 bases from J, with 7 bases between. The CDR3 has 13 amino acids. The germline V gene has CDR1 LNHNV and CDR2 YYDKDF (reference sequence). As DNA, the CDR3 is TGTGCCACCAGCAGAAACAGGGACTATGGCTACACCTTC. It specifies CATSRNRDYGYTF.